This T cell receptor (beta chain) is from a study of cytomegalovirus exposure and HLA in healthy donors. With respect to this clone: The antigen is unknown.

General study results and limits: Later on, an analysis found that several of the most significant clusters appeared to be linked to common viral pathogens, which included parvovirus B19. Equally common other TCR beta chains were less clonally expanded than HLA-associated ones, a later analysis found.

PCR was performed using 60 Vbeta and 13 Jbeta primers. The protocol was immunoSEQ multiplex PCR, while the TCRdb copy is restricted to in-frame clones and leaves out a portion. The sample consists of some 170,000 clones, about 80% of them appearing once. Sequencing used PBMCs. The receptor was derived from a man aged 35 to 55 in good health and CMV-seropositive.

CDR3 residues: CASSAWDRRPYGYTF. CDR3 bases: TGTGCCAGCAGCGCATGGGACAGGCGTCCCTATGGCTACACCTTC. V and J are TRBV7-9 and TRBJ1-2; TRBD1 matches at 8 bases. Germline V gene sequence: CDR1 SEHNR, CDR2 FQNEAQ (reference sequence). The CDR3 runs to 15 residues. The V gene end was trimmed by 5 bases and the J gene end by 4 bases; junction bases not matched to a gene: 9.